A single T cell receptor (gamma chain) is shown here with its context. This clone is identified as large (0.1 to 1%). Which antigen it targets is not known. Base-call qualities are not available, and no considerably larger clone is one nucleotide away. Other DNA sequences from this sample encode an identical CDR3 as well. The data are from a study of gammadelta T cells in human blood (dated by TCRdb to the early 2020s). Library method: RT-PCR. Sequencing was carried out with an Illumina MiSeq. Public reads were reanalyzed in TCRdb with CATT, and rows carrying the same DNA were merged afterwards. Counted in this sample were fewer than 300 gamma-chain clones; approximately 0.84% of them appeared once. The leading ten clones occupy around 45% of the sample. Ends trimmed: V by 0 bases, J by 2 bases; bases unmatched to a gene: 4. The germline V gene gives CDR1 as EGSTGY and CDR2 as YDSYTSSV. The CDR3 measures 14 amino acids from cysteine to phenylalanine. The CDR3 DNA has 42 bases and is translated from base 1.

Study-wide findings and limitations: According to the study, polyclonal expansion of innate gamma-delta T cells immediately after birth appeared to be driven by microbial exposure.

Material for sequencing was Vgamma9Vdelta2 gamma-delta T cells from infant blood. The chain links TRGV4 with TRGJ1 or TRGJ2. The sequence was obtained from a human donor. The DNA sequence is given as TGTGCCACCTGGGATGGGGGAGATTATTATAAGAAACTCTTT. Translated, it reads CATWDGGDYYKKLF.